These 5 T cell receptor beta chains share one sample of origin, sequenced in a study of Graves' ophthalmopathy and Graves' hyperthyroidism. Using RNA transcripts, the TCR beta CDR3 regions were amplified. The workflow started with a first-round RT-PCR run with HTBI primers and then moved on to a second-round multiplex PCR. TCRdb independently ran MiXCR on the multiplex PCR reads; one entry per CDR3 protein. The table lists about 740,000 distinct CDR3 sequences, around 40% of them singletons. Sequencing input: peripheral blood. The receptors were gathered from an adult man with Graves' ophthalmopathy.

The chain is built from TRBV25-1 and TRBJ2-2, with a tentative D call TRBD1 (9 bases). The V gene's germline CDR1 is MGHDK and CDR2 SYGVNS. This CDR3 region has 16 residues. V was clipped by 6 bases and J by 5 bases, with 19 bases between them. CDR3 loop: CASRRGGQGGTGELFF. The CDR3 DNA sequence: TGTGCCAGCAGACGGGGGGGACAGGGAGGGACCGGGGAGCTGTTTTTT.

This clonotype was detected only a few times. The genes are TRBV7-9 and TRBJ2-7; D unresolved. The CDR3 loop spans 13 amino acids. Germline CDR1 is SEHNR and CDR2 is FQNEAQ (reference sequence). Between the trimmed V and J ends, which lost 4 bases and 0 bases, there was a span of 7 bases. This CDR3 is CASSSKSSYEQYF. The CDR3 DNA follows: TGTGCCAGCAGCTCGAAAAGCTCCTACGAGCAGTACTTC.

Points on this clonotype: Being one base from a much bigger clone, this may be a read error. The chain carries TRBV9 and TRBJ1-1; D is undetermined. The CDR3 is 16 amino acids. CDR1 is SGDLS, CDR2 YYNGEE, per germline. The CDR3: CASSVGGEEWRTEASF. CDR3 DNA: TGTGCCAGCAGCGTAGGCGGGGAGGAATGGCGAACTGAAGCTTCCTTT.

This clonotype turned up a few times. Likely a read error: the CDR3 ends without its conserved phenylalanine or tryptophan. No DNA is shown, since the ends of the CDR3 on it are uncertain; the CDR3 is the one TCRdb lists. J is TRBJ2-6 and V is TRBV7-2; TRBD1 is the table's D call and was not checked against the DNA. From its first to its last residue, the CDR3 has 11 amino acids. CDR1 SGHTA and CDR2 FQGNSA come from the germline V gene. CDR3: CASSRAGTGGV.

This clonotype was seen a single time. This chain links TRBV9 with TRBJ1-5; the D is unclear. V was pared by 4 bases and J by 4 bases, with 21 bases between. Germline CDR1 reads SGDLS; CDR2 reads YYNGEE. The length of the CDR3 is 17 residues. CDR3 amino acids: CASSPTSGLNLNQPQHF. In DNA, the CDR3 is TGTGCCAGCAGCCCAACCTCGGGCCTAAACTTAAATCAGCCCCAGCATTTT. Full variable domain (remainder filled in from reference TRBV9 and TRBJ1-5): DSGVTQTPKHLITATGQRVTLRCSPRSGDLSVYWYQQSLDQGLQFLIQYYNGEERAKGNILERFSAQQFPDLHSELNLSSLELGDSALYFCASSPTSGLNLNQPQHFGDGTRLSIL.